These 19 T cell receptor beta chains were all obtained from the same sample, sequenced in a study of blood T cells in healthy people across ages. Alongside a J-beta primer mix, a sample-barcoded 5' primer served in a second PCR lasting roughly 6 to 12 cycles. Each CDR3 protein is one row after TCRdb ran MiXCR on the 5' RACE reads. Here the sample spans 850,000 to 950,000 distinct CDR3 sequences, roughly 26% being singletons. Source material: blood. These receptors were obtained from a woman older than 75 in good health.

This clonotype was detected a few times. The gene calls are TRBV10-3 and TRBJ1-1, with D possibly being TRBD1 (5 bases). The CDR3 covers 14 residues. V lost 0 bases and J 4 bases, leaving 9 bases between the germline ends. Per germline, CDR1 ENHRY and CDR2 SYGVKD. This CDR3 reads CAISESSQGTEAFF. DNA of the CDR3: TGTGCCATCAGTGAGTCGTCTCAGGGCACTGAAGCTTTCTTT.

The CDR3 DNA follows: TGCGCCAGCAGCCCGGAGGCTCAACCTAATGAAAAACTGTTTTTT. Protein: CASSPEAQPNEKLFF. The J gene is TRBJ1-4, the V gene TRBV5-1; D ambiguous. The CDR3 covers 15 residues. Germline CDR1 reads SGHRS; CDR2 reads YFSETQ. V lost 4 bases and J 3 bases, leaving 13 bases between the germline ends. The whole variable domain, remainder taken from reference TRBV5-1 and TRBJ1-4, is KAGVTQTPRYLIKTRGQQVTLSCSPISGHRSVSWYQQTPGQGLQFLFEYFSETQRNKGNFPGRFSGRQFSNSRSEMNVSTLELGDSALYLCASSPEAQPNEKLFFGSGTQLSVL.

The chain links TRBV6-2 or TRBV6-3 to TRBJ2-7, with 7 positions matching TRBD2. CDR1 and CDR2 (germline): MNHEY, SVGEGT. The CDR3 loop spans 14 amino acids. J gave up 6 bases and V 7 bases, and 12 bases lay outside the gene matches. CDR3 loop: CASTGGRGMAEQYF. The CDR3 DNA reads TGTGCCAGCACGGGGGGACGGGGGATGGCCGAGCAGTACTTC.

This clonotype showed up many times. The V and J genes are TRBV5-5 and TRBJ2-5; TRBD1 matches 8 bases. V gave up 0 bases and J gave up 4 bases; unmatched junction bases: 8. Germline loops: CDR1 SGHKS, CDR2 YYEKEE (reference sequence). The CDR3 has 16 amino acids. The CDR3 is CASSLEGRGQGETQYF. The DNA of the CDR3 is TGTGCCAGCAGCTTGGAGGGCAGGGGGCAGGGAGAGACCCAGTACTTC. Supplemented by reference TRBV5-5 and TRBJ2-5, the full variable domain reads DAGVTQSPTHLIKTRGQQVTLRCSPISGHKSVSWYQQVLGQGPQFIFQYYEKEERGRGNFPDRFSARQFPNYSSELNVNALLLGDSALYLCASSLEGRGQGETQYFGPGTRLLVL.

The chain is built from TRBV20-1 and TRBJ2-2; 7 bases are a match to TRBD2. V trimming: 8 bases; J trimming: 1 base; junction bases outside the gene matches: 7. Looked up from germline, CDR1 is DFQATT and CDR2 is SNEGSKA (reference sequence). The CDR3 sequence is 14 residues long. The CDR3 spells CSYPSGQNTGELFF. As DNA, the CDR3 is TGCAGTTACCCTAGCGGTCAGAACACCGGGGAGCTGTTTTTT.

This clonotype was seen at least ten times. The chain carries TRBV7-9 and TRBJ2-6; no clear D. This CDR3 comprises 14 residues. Trimming left V 0 bases short and J 4 bases short, with 4 bases between. CDR1 is SEHNR, CDR2 FQNEAQ, per germline (reference sequence). CDR3 sequence (DNA): TGTGCCAGCAGCTTAGCAGACGGGGCCAACGTCCTGACTTTC. Residues: CASSLADGANVLTF.

This clonotype was seen repeatedly, ten times or more. The chain carries TRBV15 and TRBJ2-4; 9 bases fit TRBD1. The CDR3 extends over 15 amino acids. The V segment lost 4 bases and the J segment 5 bases; nucleotides outside the gene matches: 6. CDR1 is LNHNV, CDR2 YYDKDF, per germline (reference sequence). CDR3 sequence reads: CATSIPGQGENIQYF. CDR3 DNA: TGTGCCACCAGCATACCGGGACAGGGCGAAAACATTCAGTACTTC. Based on the CDR3 plus reference TRBV15 and TRBJ2-4, the full variable domain is DAMVIQNPRYQVTQFGKPVTLSCSQTLNHNVMYWYQQKSSQAPKLLFHYYDKDFNNEADTPDNFQSRRPNTSFCFLDIRSPGLGDTAMYLCATSIPGQGENIQYFGAGTRLSVL.

In the case of this clonotype: At one end, the junction sequence differs from germline, possibly due to a read error. This rearrangement joins TRBV7-2 to TRBJ2-7; 7 bases line up with TRBD2. The length of the CDR3 is 16 residues. Germline V gene data show CDR1 as SGHTA and CDR2 as FQGNSA. CDR3 protein: CACSLWVGPGGYEQYF. CDR3 in DNA: TGTGCCTGCAGCTTATGGGTGGGGCCGGGAGGTTACGAGCAGTACTTC.

The chain is built from TRBV28 and TRBJ2-3; 7 bases align to TRBD2. Losses at the gene ends were 3 bases for V and 8 bases for J; bases not matched to a gene: 5. Germline values: CDR1 MDHEN, CDR2 SYDVKM. The CDR3 extends over 13 amino acids. The CDR3 DNA reads TGTGCCAGCAGTTTGATCGGGGAGGGTACGCAGTATTTT. It translates to CASSLIGEGTQYF.

Concerning this clonotype: One end of the junction is discordant with germline, which a read error may explain. This rearrangement joins TRBV7-6 to TRBJ2-7; possibly TRBD1 or TRBD2 for D (6 bases each). This CDR3 contains 15 residues. CDR1 is SGHVS and CDR2 is FNYEAQ in the germline V gene. The CDR3 loop is CASGLITGARGEQYF. CDR3 sequence (DNA): TGTGCCAGCGGCTTAATCACGGGGGCGAGAGGCGAGCAGTACTTC.

This chain uses TRBV7-2 with TRBJ1-4; D remains ambiguous. Germline CDR1 SGHTA, CDR2 FQGNSA. Trimming removed 3 bases at V and 2 bases at J, with 10 bases between. CDR3 length: 15 residues. CDR3 coding DNA: TGTGCCAGCAGCTTTATGGGCCTGACTAATGAAAAACTGTTTTTT. Amino acid sequence: CASSFMGLTNEKLFF.

In this sample, this clonotype turned up a few times. The V call is TRBV7-6, the J call TRBJ2-2, with D possibly matching TRBD2 (7 bases). Trimming shortened V by 4 bases and J by 2 bases, and 11 bases separated the two germline ends. The CDR3 covers 15 residues. Germline V gene lookup returns CDR1 SGHVS and CDR2 FNYEAQ. The CDR3, as DNA: TGTGCCAGCAGCTCACAGGGACTAAACACCGGGGAGCTGTTTTTT. It codes for CASSSQGLNTGELFF.

This clonotype showed up just a few times. The DNA for the CDR3 is TGTGCCAGCAGTCAACAGGGGATTGGGGGCTACACCTTC. This translates into CASSQQGIGGYTF. This chain links TRBV6-6 with TRBJ1-2; TRBD1 agrees at 7 bases. Germline assignment: CDR1 MNHNY and CDR2 SVGAGI (reference sequence). Trimming removed 5 bases from V and 8 bases from J; junction bases left unmatched: 8. The CDR3 runs 13 residues.

This clonotype came up many times. The chain has TRBV7-8 and TRBJ2-7; D uncertain. Between the trimmed V and J ends, which lost 4 bases and 1 base, there was a span of 11 bases. CDR3 length: 14 amino acids. Germline V gene lookup returns CDR1 SGHVS and CDR2 FQNEAQ. The CDR3 nucleotides are TGTGCCAGCAGCTCAGACGACATATCCTACGAGCAGTACTTC. Protein sequence: CASSSDDISYEQYF. Together with reference TRBV7-8 and TRBJ2-7, the CDR3 gives the full variable domain: GAGVSQSPRYKVAKRGQDVALRCDPISGHVSLFWYQQALGQGPEFLTYFQNEAQLDKSGLPSDRFFAERPEGSVSTLKIQRTQQEDSAVYLCASSSDDISYEQYFGPGTRLTVT.

This clonotype has at least ten counts. V usage is TRBV7-2 and J usage is TRBJ1-2; D unresolved. Trimming took off 2 bases at V and 4 bases at J, with 8 bases between the two ends. The CDR3 length is 13 residues. Looked up from germline, CDR1 is SGHTA and CDR2 is FQGNSA. The CDR3 DNA is TGTGCCAGCAGCTTAACGCAGATCTATGGCTACACCTTC. Protein sequence: CASSLTQIYGYTF.

V is TRBV10-2 and J is TRBJ2-5; 10 bases match TRBD2. V shed 5 bases, J shed 0 bases, and the junction held 6 bases outside the gene matches. CDR1 WSHSY and CDR2 SAAADI come from the germline V gene. The CDR3 covers 16 residues. For the CDR3, the DNA is TGCGCCAGCAGTTGGCTAGCGGGGGCCCACCAAGAGACCCAGTACTTC. Translation gives CASSWLAGAHQETQYF.

This clonotype was counted at least ten times. The chain has TRBV2 and TRBJ2-7; 8 nucleotides line up with TRBD1. Germline values: CDR1 SNHLY, CDR2 FYNNEI. The CDR3 is 15 residues long. V gave up 8 bases and J gave up 5 bases; unmatched junction bases: 14. DNA of the CDR3: TGTGCCAGCTCGTTTACCGGGACAGGTATGGACGAGCAGTACTTC. Its protein product is CASSFTGTGMDEQYF.

This clonotype was observed at least ten times. This rearrangement joins TRBV12-3 or TRBV12-4 to TRBJ1-5; D remains ambiguous. The germline V and J ends were trimmed by 3 bases and 5 bases, with 8 bases remaining between them. The CDR3 runs to 13 residues. The CDR3 protein is CASSFDRDQPQHF. The DNA of the CDR3 is TGTGCCAGCAGTTTTGATAGGGATCAGCCCCAGCATTTT.

This clonotype was counted a few times. Possible read error: a much larger clone is one base away. V usage is TRBV4-3 and J usage is TRBJ2-7; 7 bases agree with TRBD2. V gave up 1 base and J gave up 7 bases; unmatched junction bases: 4. The CDR3 consists of 13 residues. The germline V gene encodes CDR1 LGHNA and CDR2 YSLEER. CDR3 bases: TGCGCCAGCAGCCAAGCGGGGAGGGATGAGCAGTACTTC. Protein product: CASSQAGRDEQYF.